Listed here is a single T cell receptor beta chain. The data were taken from a study of T cell changes during pregnancy in multiple sclerosis. Trimming took 5 bases from V and 6 from J, leaving 23 bases between them. The CDR3 runs to 16 residues. Germline V gives CDR1 MDHEN, CDR2 SYDVKM. TCRdb keeps only in-frame clones here, not all; method: immunoSEQ multiplex PCR. The repertoire holds approximately 60,000 clones, around 92% seen once, with less than 3% in the top ten. This sequence joins TRBV28 and TRBJ2-7; the D is unclear. This receptor was taken from a female donor in good health, enrolled as a control in a pregnancy study. Sequencing used peripheral blood, obtained in the second trimester of pregnancy. The chain's CDR3 is CASSASYRFRGLEQYF. The CDR3 coding sequence is TGTGCCAGCAGTGCCTCCTATCGGTTTCGAGGTCTCGAGCAGTACTTC. Drawing the rest from reference TRBV28 and TRBJ2-7, the complete variable domain is DVKVTQSSRYLVKRTGEKVFLECVQDMDHENMFWYRQDPGLGLRLIYFSYDVKMKEKGDIPEGYSVSREKKERFSLILESASTNQTSMYLCASSASYRFRGLEQYFGPGTRLTVT.